The 24 T cell receptor beta chains below were found in one sample sequenced in a study of molecular identifiers for immune sequencing clone quantification. MiXCR, run by TCRdb on the PCR reads, gives a single entry per CDR3 protein. Here the sample spans 250,000 to 350,000 distinct CDR3 sequences, about a fifth being singletons. The specimen sequenced was naive CD8+ T cells from blood, with Jurkat cell RNA spiked in. Subset indicated: FACS-sorted CD8+CD4-CCR7+CD45RA+ naive T cells. The receptor source for this set is a human donor in good health. Some libraries in this study had Jurkat cell RNA spiked in.

In the case of this clonotype: This may be a read error: a much more frequent sequence differs by one nucleotide. V is TRBV7-6 and J is TRBJ2-5; no firm D call. Germline values: CDR1 SGHVS, CDR2 FNYEAQ. This CDR3 has 14 residues. The V and J ends lost 7 bases and 4 bases respectively, with 16 bases between them. CDR3 amino acids: CASTPGRSAETQYF. As DNA, the CDR3 is TGTGCCAGCACCCCTGGCAGGTCCGCAGAGACCCAGTACTTC.

This clonotype has ten or more counts. V is TRBV19 and J is TRBJ2-7; a possible D gene is TRBD2 (6 bases). CDR1 is LNHDA, CDR2 SQIVND, per germline (reference sequence). Trimming removed 8 bases from V and 3 bases from J, with 8 bases in between. The CDR3 is 11 amino acids. The CDR3 DNA follows: TGTGCCAGTTCGGGGGACTACGAGCAGTACTTC. This translates into CASSGDYEQYF.

The chain recombines TRBV20-1 with TRBJ2-1, with D unresolved. The CDR3 covers 11 residues. V was trimmed by 1 base and J by 13 bases, leaving 11 bases between them. Germline V CDR1 and CDR2: DFQATT, SNEGSKA (reference sequence). The CDR3 loop reads CSARVGIEQFF. The DNA of the CDR3 is TGCAGTGCTAGAGTGGGGATCGAACAGTTCTTC.

This clonotype has ten or more counts. The chain has TRBV29-1 and TRBJ1-1, with D possibly TRBD1 on 6 matching bases. V was cut by 3 bases and J by 4 bases, with 18 bases left in between. The CDR3 length is 15 residues. CDR1 is SQVTM, CDR2 ANQGSEA, per germline. The CDR3 bases are TGCAGCGTTGACCCCAGCATGGGGGGCGGCACTGAAGCTTTCTTT. This codes for CSVDPSMGGGTEAFF. Combining the CDR3 with reference TRBV29-1 and TRBJ1-1 gives the whole variable domain SAVISQKPSRDICQRGTSLTIQCQVDSQVTMMFWYRQQPGQSLTLIATANQGSEATYESGFVIDKFPISRPNLTFSTLTVSNMSPEDSSIYLCSVDPSMGGGTEAFFGQGTRLTVV.

This clonotype was seen repeatedly, ten times or more. The chain is built from TRBV21-1 and TRBJ2-2; the table's TRBD2 call for D was not verified on the DNA. TRBV21-1 is a recognized pseudogene. The CDR3 is 17 amino acids. The CDR3 here is CASSKVGIAENTGELFF. Written as DNA, the CDR3 is TGTGCCAGCAGCAAAGTTGGGATAGCGGAGAACACCGGGGAGCTGTTTTTT.

The V gene is TRBV7-9, the J gene TRBJ1-2, with D hard to call. V lost 4 bases, J lost 4 bases, and 22 bases lay in between. CDR1 and CDR2 from the germline V gene are SEHNR and FQNEAQ (reference sequence). The CDR3 runs to 17 residues. The CDR3 here is CASSSSWAGNTTYGYTF. The CDR3 DNA sequence: TGTGCCAGCAGCTCCTCATGGGCAGGCAACACCACCTATGGCTACACCTTC.

Many counts were recorded for this clonotype. This chain links TRBV7-6 with TRBJ2-7, with 11 bases matching TRBD2. Germline V gives CDR1 SGHVS, CDR2 FNYEAQ. V was pared by 5 bases and J by 5 bases, with 5 bases of the junction left unmatched. The CDR3 has 14 residues. The CDR3 spells CASSSSGGADEQYF. The DNA for the CDR3 is TGTGCCAGCAGCAGTAGCGGGGGGGCCGACGAGCAGTACTTC. Variable domain in full (rest from reference TRBV7-6 and TRBJ2-7): GAGVSQSPRYKVTKRGQDVALRCDPISGHVSLYWYRQALGQGPEFLTYFNYEAQQDKSGLPNDRFSAERPEGSISTLTIQRTEQRDSAMYRCASSSSGGADEQYFGPGTRLTVT.

This clonotype was observed at least ten times. The chain recombines TRBV6-5 with TRBJ2-2; perhaps D is TRBD1 or TRBD2 (5 bases each). This CDR3 region has 15 residues. V lost 6 bases to trimming and J lost 4 bases, with 15 bases between them. CDR1 and CDR2 from the germline V gene are MNHEY and SVGAGI. The CDR3 nucleotides read TGTGCCAGCAGCTACGGGGCGAGAGTCACCGGGGAGCTGTTTTTT. Protein: CASSYGARVTGELFF.

The CDR3 sequence is CASSIATRASPPQHF. The CDR3 DNA follows: TGTGCCAGTAGTATAGCCACTCGGGCGTCTCCGCCCCAGCATTTT. This chain links TRBV19 with TRBJ1-5; D is ambiguous. The CDR3 consists of 15 residues. CDR1 is LNHDA and CDR2 is SQIVND in the germline V gene (reference sequence). V dropped 1 base and J dropped 9 bases, with 16 bases sitting between them.

The rearrangement joins TRBV15 to TRBJ2-1; 7 nucleotides match TRBD2. J was trimmed by 5 bases and V by 9 bases; bases with no gene match: 13. The CDR3 spans 15 residues. The V gene's germline CDR1 is LNHNV and CDR2 YYDKDF (reference sequence). This CDR3 reads CATGVETSAHNEQFF. The CDR3 DNA reads TGTGCCACAGGGGTTGAAACTAGCGCCCACAATGAGCAGTTCTTC.

This clonotype was detected only a few times. This chain uses TRBV13 with TRBJ2-7; D might be TRBD1 or TRBD2, each matching 6 bases. Germline CDR1 is PRHDT and CDR2 is FYEKMQ (reference sequence). The CDR3 covers 15 residues. V was trimmed by 3 bases and J by 3 bases, leaving 15 bases between them. In DNA form, the CDR3 reads TGTGCCAGCAGCTTTTGGGGGGCCGGAGGCTACGAGCAGTACTTC. Protein: CASSFWGAGGYEQYF.

Concerning this clonotype itself: Lacking the conserved final phenylalanine or tryptophan, this CDR3 likely reflects a read error. V usage is TRBV6-2 or TRBV6-3 and J usage is TRBJ1-1; 8 bases align to TRBD1. CDR1 and CDR2 (germline): MNHEY, SVGEGT. The CDR3 totals 14 residues. With 5 bases clipped from V and 4 bases from J, the junction kept 6 bases outside the gene matches. The CDR3: CASSTAGGFTEAFS. The CDR3 nucleotides are TGTGCCAGCAGTACGGCAGGGGGCTTCACTGAAGCTTTCTCT.

On this clonotype itself: Being one base from a much bigger clone, this may be a read error. Here the CDR3 omits its conserved ending phenylalanine or tryptophan, so a read error is the likely source. This chain connects TRBV28 to TRBJ2-7, with TRBD2 matching 13 bases. The ends lost 4 bases at V and 5 bases at J; junction bases unmatched: 8. The CDR3 runs to 16 residues. CDR1 and CDR2 from the germline V gene are MDHEN and SYDVKM. The CDR3 region has the DNA TGTGCCAGCAGTTCGCCGGGACTAGCGGGAAGCCACGAGCAGTACCTC. It is translated as CASSSPGLAGSHEQYL.

Ten or more counts support this clonotype. J is TRBJ2-5 and V is TRBV12-3 or TRBV12-4; D possibly corresponds to TRBD1 (5 bases). Deletions cut 5 bases from V and 1 base from J, with 11 bases between. The CDR3 extends over 14 amino acids. The CDR3 DNA follows: TGTGCCAGCAGTGCGACAGCTGGCCAAGAGACCCAGTACTTC. Translating gives CASSATAGQETQYF.

As regards this clonotype: A much larger clone lies one base from this, so it may be a read error. The CDR3 coding sequence is TGTGCCAGCAAAAATCCAGGGGAGCAAGCTGAAGCTTTCTTT. This translates into CASKNPGEQAEAFF. The rearrangement uses TRBV2 and TRBJ1-1, with a possible D match to TRBD1 (6 bases). Looked up from germline, CDR1 is SNHLY and CDR2 is FYNNEI. Trimming stripped 7 bases from V and 6 bases from J, with 18 bases between. The CDR3 spans 14 residues.

This clonotype was picked up many times. The genes are TRBV28 and TRBJ1-2; 7 bases match TRBD1. Trimming cost V 5 bases and J 6 bases; bases outside gene matches: 15. Germline V lookup: CDR1 MDHEN, CDR2 SYDVKM. The CDR3 covers 16 residues. The CDR3 protein is CASSPARGLLTNGYTF. CDR3 bases: TGTGCCAGCAGTCCTGCGAGGGGGCTACTAACTAATGGCTACACCTTC.

On this clonotype itself: This may stem from a read error, because a much larger clone lies one nucleotide away. The chain's CDR3 is CASNLGGTEAFF. The CDR3, as DNA: TGTGCCAGTAATCTAGGGGGCACTGAAGCTTTCTTT. V usage is TRBV19 and J usage is TRBJ1-1, with D possibly TRBD1 on 6 matching bases. Germline values: CDR1 LNHDA, CDR2 SQIVND (reference sequence). The CDR3 contains 12 residues. The V and J ends lost 7 bases and 4 bases respectively, with 10 bases between them.

This chain links TRBV30 with TRBJ2-1, with a tentative D call TRBD2 (6 bases). CDR3 size: 12 residues. The V gene lost 0 bases and the J gene lost 8 bases, with 8 bases spanning the gap. Germline assignment: CDR1 GTSNPN and CDR2 SVGIG (reference sequence). The DNA for the CDR3 is TGTGCCTGGAGTGTCGGGGGATATGAGCAGTTCTTC. It codes for CAWSVGGYEQFF.

This clonotype was detected many times. The rearrangement uses TRBV12-3 or TRBV12-4 and TRBJ2-3; D gene ambiguous. V was clipped by 4 bases and J by 5 bases, with 19 bases between them. This CDR3 comprises 16 residues. CDR3 in DNA: TGTGCCAGCAGTTCCTCTCAACCTGCCTTGGTAGATACGCAGTATTTT. The encoded protein is CASSSSQPALVDTQYF.

Remarks on this clonotype: With a much larger clone just one base away, this may be a read error. The V and J genes are TRBV7-9 and TRBJ1-2; D is unclear. The V gene's germline CDR1 is SEHNR and CDR2 FQNEAQ (reference sequence). The CDR3 length is 14 residues. The CDR3 is CAGSPGLSNYGYTF. The CDR3 DNA reads TGTGCCGGCAGTCCCGGACTCTCTAACTATGGCTACACCTTC.

With respect to this clonotype: Since a much larger clone is just one base distant, this may be a read error. This rearrangement joins TRBV4-3 to TRBJ1-1; D unresolved. The CDR3 contains 15 residues. CDR1 and CDR2 (germline): LGHNA, YSLEER. The CDR3 loop reads CASSQDPTRNPEAFF. DNA of the CDR3: TGCGCCAGCAGCCAAGATCCGACACGGAACCCTGAAGCTTTCTTT.

Only a few counts were recorded for this clonotype. The chain joins TRBV4-1 to TRBJ1-2, with TRBD1 matching 7 bases. Germline V gene lookup returns CDR1 MGHRA and CDR2 YSYEKL. The CDR3 extends over 17 amino acids. With V trimmed by 1 base and J by 3 bases, 11 bases remained unmatched. The CDR3 loop reads CASSQGGRTGADYGYTF. In DNA form, the CDR3 reads TGCGCCAGCAGCCAAGGAGGGCGAACAGGGGCCGACTATGGCTACACCTTC.

As for this clonotype: One junction end disagrees with the germline gene, perhaps due to a read error. V is TRBV6-5 and J is TRBJ2-7; a possible D gene is TRBD1 (5 bases). Germline-derived CDR1 and CDR2 are MNHEY and SVGAGI. The CDR3 is 15 amino acids. The CDR3 coding sequence is TGTGCCAGCAGTTATGAAGGGGCAGATCCCTACGAGCGGTACTTC. Protein: CASSYEGADPYERYF.

This clonotype showed up many times. The rearrangement joins TRBV20-1 to TRBJ2-7, with TRBD2 matching over 13 bases. V lost 1 base and J lost 4; bases outside the gene matches: 7. This CDR3 is 16 amino acids long. Germline CDR1 reads DFQATT; CDR2 reads SNEGSKA (reference sequence). This chain's CDR3 is CSARGTSGSLEYEQYF. CDR3 sequence (DNA): TGCAGTGCTAGAGGGACTAGCGGGAGTCTGGAGTACGAGCAGTACTTC.